The 20 T cell receptor beta chains reported below all come from one sample, sequenced in a study of memory CD4+ T cells and cytomegalovirus serostatus. The sort gate was single viable CD3+CD4+CD8-CD45RO+ cells for memory CD4+ T cells. TCRdb's table, derived via immunoSEQ multiplex PCR, lists solely in-frame clones and lacks some. The sample lists 45,000 to 60,000 clones, more than 70% occurring once. Source material: memory CD4+ T cells from blood. The receptors originated from an adult in good health and CMV-seropositive.

The J gene is TRBJ2-7, the V gene TRBV6-5, with 7 bases aligning to TRBD1. The CDR3 consists of 14 residues. CDR1 and CDR2 (germline): MNHEY, SVGAGI. The J segment lost 4 bases and the V segment lost 7 bases, leaving 10 bases of the junction unmatched. The CDR3 bases are TGTGCCAGCACCCCGACAGGGCTTGGGTACGAGCAGTACTTC. This encodes CASTPTGLGYEQYF.

The genes are TRBV29-1 and TRBJ2-6; TRBD1 aligns across 11 bases. The CDR3 extends over 17 amino acids. Germline V lookup: CDR1 SQVTM, CDR2 ANQGSEA. The V and J ends lost 6 bases and 2 bases, in that order; junction bases with no gene match: 9. CDR3 bases: TGCAGCGTCGGCTCCCGGGACAGGGGGACTGGGGCCAACGTCCTGACTTTC. Its translation is CSVGSRDRGTGANVLTF.

As to this clone: The sample holds other DNA sequences that translate to the same CDR3. This chain joins TRBV18 and TRBJ2-2; possible D gene TRBD1, 6 bases. Trimming shortened V by 6 bases and J by 6 bases, and 11 bases separated the two germline ends. CDR1 is KGHSH and CDR2 is LQKENI in the germline V gene. The CDR3 has 13 amino acids. CDR3 in DNA: TGTGCCAGCTCGCGAACAGGGTCCGGGGAGCTGTTTTTT. It yields the protein CASSRTGSGELFF.

The V gene is TRBV5-6, the J gene TRBJ2-7; D assignment may be TRBD1 or TRBD2 (5 bases each). This CDR3 has 17 residues. CDR1 and CDR2 from the germline V gene are SGHDT and YYEEEE. The ends were cut back, 0 bases at V and 2 bases at J, with 18 bases in the middle. The CDR3: CASSLGDHIIGAYEQYF. The CDR3 nucleotides are TGTGCCAGCAGCTTGGGGGACCATATTATAGGGGCCTACGAGCAGTACTTC.

The count of this clone is one. The chain has TRBV19 and TRBJ1-1; D possibly corresponds to TRBD1 (6 bases). With 3 bases removed from V and 0 bases from J, the gap between germline ends came to 17 bases. The CDR3 totals 17 residues. Germline V gene data show CDR1 as LNHDA and CDR2 as SQIVND (reference sequence). CDR3 nucleotides: TGTGCCAGTAGTATCCAAGGTGCTGGACAGATGAACACTGAAGCTTTCTTT. Translating it yields CASSIQGAGQMNTEAFF.

This chain uses TRBV4-2 with TRBJ1-3; the D gene is possibly TRBD1 (5 bases). This CDR3 region has 16 residues. Germline CDR1 is LGHNA and CDR2 is YNFKEQ. Trimming shortened V by 3 bases and J by 5 bases, and 17 bases separated the two germline ends. In DNA, the CDR3 is TGTGCCAGCAGCCAGAATTCCGACGGGGCCAGAAACACCATATATTTT. It codes for CASSQNSDGARNTIYF.

This clone occurred once. The genes are TRBV11-3 and TRBJ2-5; 7 bases line up with TRBD2. This CDR3 is built from 15 residues. Trimming took 4 bases from V and 2 from J; bases not matched to a gene: 7. Germline V gene data show CDR1 as SGHNT and CDR2 as YENEEA. CDR3 residues: CASSSTGEGQETQYF. The CDR3 nucleotides are TGTGCCAGCAGCTCGACGGGGGAGGGACAAGAGACCCAGTACTTC.

This sequence joins TRBV7-8 and TRBJ2-1; 8 bases are shared with TRBD2. Germline trimming cut 1 base from V and 4 bases from J; bases unmatched to any gene: 6. Germline V gene sequence: CDR1 SGHVS, CDR2 FQNEAQ. The CDR3 consists of 16 residues. The CDR3: CASSLVGGRLYNEQFF. The CDR3 DNA reads TGTGCCAGCAGCTTAGTTGGCGGGAGGCTTTACAATGAGCAGTTCTTC.

This clone was counted between two and nine times. V usage is TRBV28 and J usage is TRBJ1-1; D is possibly TRBD1 (6 bases). Trimming cost V 7 bases and J 1 base, with 13 bases left between them. The CDR3 totals 14 residues. CDR1 is MDHEN and CDR2 is SYDVKM in the germline V gene. The CDR3 region is CASKLPGQNTEAFF. The CDR3 DNA is TGTGCCAGCAAATTACCGGGACAGAACACTGAAGCTTTCTTT.

V is TRBV6-1 and J is TRBJ1-1, with D unclear. Germline CDR1 reads MNHNS; CDR2 reads SASEGT. This CDR3 spans 13 amino acids. The V end lost 8 bases, the J end lost 5 bases, and 15 bases lay between the germline ends. CDR3 sequence reads: CASSGHRGTEAFF. CDR3 nucleotide sequence: TGTGCCAGCTCTGGGCACCGGGGTACTGAAGCTTTCTTT.

The chain recombines TRBV18 with TRBJ2-1; 10 bases match TRBD2. Germline trimming cut 2 bases from V and 2 bases from J; bases unmatched to any gene: 3. This CDR3 comprises 16 residues. From germline, CDR1 is KGHSH and CDR2 LQKENI. Written as DNA, the CDR3 is TGTGCCAGCTCACCAGGAGCGGGAGGGACCTACAATGAGCAGTTCTTC. Its translation: CASSPGAGGTYNEQFF.

The chain carries TRBV28 and TRBJ2-5; tentative D call: TRBD2 (6 bases). The CDR3 totals 15 residues. The germline gives CDR1 MDHEN, CDR2 SYDVKM. V was cut by 2 bases and J by 5 bases, with 15 bases left in between. CDR3 protein: CASSLGIGGFETQYF. DNA of the CDR3: TGTGCCAGCAGTTTAGGTATCGGGGGATTTGAGACCCAGTACTTC.

The chain is built from TRBV5-4 and TRBJ2-1, with 10 bases aligning to TRBD2. Germline V gives CDR1 SGHNT, CDR2 YYREEE (reference sequence). The CDR3 covers 15 residues. The V segment lost 0 bases and the J segment 9 bases; nucleotides outside the gene matches: 6. CDR3 in amino acids: CASSLDQRGGIEQFF. CDR3 in DNA: TGTGCCAGCAGCTTGGATCAGCGGGGGGGCATTGAGCAGTTCTTC.

The rearrangement joins TRBV4-3 to TRBJ2-1, with unresolved D. CDR3 length: 17 residues. Germline V gene lookup returns CDR1 LGHNA and CDR2 YSLEER. Trimming left V 0 bases short and J 9 bases short, with 21 bases between. The CDR3 protein is CASSQDFGPPFFAEQFF. CDR3 coding DNA: TGCGCCAGCAGCCAAGATTTTGGGCCCCCTTTTTTTGCTGAGCAGTTCTTC.

CDR3 residues: CAISESWRNSYEQYF. In DNA, the CDR3 is TGTGCCATCAGTGAGTCATGGCGGAACTCCTACGAGCAGTACTTC. The chain employs TRBV10-3 and TRBJ2-7; the D is unclear. From germline, CDR1 is ENHRY and CDR2 SYGVKD. Trimming shortened V by 0 bases and J by 0 bases, and 9 bases separated the two germline ends. This CDR3 comprises 15 residues.

This chain joins TRBV19 and TRBJ1-3; TRBD1 agrees at 7 bases. The CDR3 extends over 16 amino acids. CDR1 and CDR2 from the germline V gene are LNHDA and SQIVND (reference sequence). J gave up 0 bases and V 9 bases, and 11 bases lay outside the gene matches. CDR3 DNA sequence: TGTGCCAGCTCCCGGGACAGAGATCTCTCTGGAAACACCATATATTTT. Protein sequence: CASSRDRDLSGNTIYF.

The chain uses TRBV5-4 and TRBJ2-5; D possibly uses TRBD1 or TRBD2 (5 bases each). Germline CDR1 and CDR2: SGHNT and YYREEE (reference sequence). The V and J ends lost 2 bases and 9 bases respectively, with 23 bases between them. The CDR3 runs to 16 residues. Here the CDR3 reads CASSLGDQGPVRAQYF. In DNA, the CDR3 is TGTGCCAGCAGCTTAGGGGACCAAGGACCCGTGAGGGCCCAGTACTTC.

This chain links TRBV9 with TRBJ1-1; D not resolved. This CDR3 has 13 amino acids. V lost 2 bases, J lost 2 bases, and 7 bases lay in between. From germline, CDR1 is SGDLS and CDR2 YYNGEE. CDR3 sequence reads: CASSVIPNTEAFF. CDR3 nucleotides: TGTGCCAGCAGCGTTATACCAAACACTGAAGCTTTCTTT.

The chain is built from TRBV7-3 and TRBJ2-2; D unresolved. This CDR3 has 12 amino acids. From germline, CDR1 is SGHTA and CDR2 FQGTGA. With 5 bases removed from V and 3 bases from J, the gap between germline ends came to 4 bases. The CDR3 spells CASSRDTGELFF. CDR3 sequence (DNA): TGTGCCAGCAGCCGTGACACCGGGGAGCTGTTTTTT. The full variable domain, its missing parts supplied by reference TRBV7-3 and TRBJ2-2, is GAGVSQTPSNKVTEKGKYVELRCDPISGHTALYWYRQSLGQGPEFLIYFQGTGAADDSGLPNDRFFAVRPEGSVSTLKIQRTERGDSAVYLCASSRDTGELFFGEGSRLTVL.

The rearrangement joins TRBV7-9 to TRBJ1-1; 7 nucleotides line up with TRBD1. J lost 0 bases, V lost 5 bases, and 15 bases had no gene match. This CDR3 comprises 18 residues. The germline V gene encodes CDR1 SEHNR and CDR2 FQNEAQ (reference sequence). CDR3 coding DNA: TGTGCCAGCAGCCCCTCGGCAGGGGGAGTCACCATGAACACTGAAGCTTTCTTT. As protein: CASSPSAGGVTMNTEAFF. Full variable domain (remainder filled in from reference TRBV7-9 and TRBJ1-1): DTGVSQNPRHKITKRGQNVTFRCDPISEHNRLYWYRQTLGQGPEFLTYFQNEAQLEKSRLLSDRFSAERPKGSFSTLEIQRTEQGDSAMYLCASSPSAGGVTMNTEAFFGQGTRLTVV.